A selection of T cell receptor beta chains follows, all from one sample in a study of Graves' ophthalmopathy and Graves' hyperthyroidism. TCRdb recomputed calls from the multiplex PCR reads with MiXCR, one row per CDR3 protein. The repertoire holds about 500,000 distinct CDR3 sequences, with 14% as singletons. Sequenced input: blood. The receptor source for this set is a woman aged 25 to 39 with Graves' ophthalmopathy. Each CDR3 is given with its conserved first and last residue. Each record gives: D gene, V gene, clone size, J gene, CDR3 protein, CDR3 DNA. A D gene is named only where the DNA matches it firmly. Clone sizes are given selectively: once, few, many, or a class where the clone is expanded.

d_gene: NA; v_gene: TRBV19; abundance: many; j_gene: TRBJ1-1; CDR3aa: CASSWLGTEAFF; CDR3nt: TGTGCCAGTAGTTGGTTGGGGACTGAAGCTTTCTTT
d_gene: NA; v_gene: TRBV9; abundance: many; j_gene: TRBJ2-3; CDR3aa: CASSVAVTDTQYF; CDR3nt: TGTGCCAGCAGCGTAGCTGTTACAGATACGCAGTATTTT
d_gene: NA; v_gene: TRBV30; abundance: many; j_gene: TRBJ2-7; CDR3aa: CAWSEARDRGQYF; CDR3nt: TGTGCCTGGAGTGAGGCGAGGGATCGCGGGCAGTACTTC
d_gene: NA; v_gene: TRBV30; abundance: NA; j_gene: TRBJ1-1; CDR3aa: CAWSVRFTEAFF; CDR3nt: TGTGCCTGGAGTGTACGTTTCACTGAAGCTTTCTTT
d_gene: NA; v_gene: TRBV6-5; abundance: many; j_gene: TRBJ1-3; CDR3aa: CASSYSGGDGNTIYF; CDR3nt: TGTGCCAGCAGTTACTCAGGGGGAGACGGAAACACCATATATTTT
d_gene: TRBD1; v_gene: TRBV2; abundance: many; j_gene: TRBJ1-5; CDR3aa: CASSATGGRAQPQHF; CDR3nt: TGTGCCAGCAGTGCGACAGGGGGAAGGGCTCAGCCCCAGCATTTT
d_gene: TRBD1; v_gene: TRBV7-8; abundance: many; j_gene: TRBJ1-1; CDR3aa: CASSLASYRGRETEAFF; CDR3nt: TGTGCCAGCAGCCTAGCCTCATACAGGGGGAGGGAGACTGAAGCTTTCTTT
d_gene: TRBD1; v_gene: TRBV18; abundance: NA; j_gene: TRBJ1-1; CDR3aa: CASSPSFARTGANTEAFF; CDR3nt: TGTGCCAGCTCACCATCTTTCGCCCGGACAGGGGCGAACACTGAAGCTTTCTTT
d_gene: NA; v_gene: TRBV11-2; abundance: NA; j_gene: TRBJ2-5; CDR3aa: CASSQLDLMGTQYF; CDR3nt: TGTGCCAGCAGCCAGCTAGACCTGATGGGGACCCAGTACTTC
d_gene: NA; v_gene: TRBV28; abundance: many; j_gene: TRBJ1-5; CDR3aa: CASRGLAQHF; CDR3nt: TGTGCCAGCAGAGGCCTGGCCCAGCATTTT
d_gene: NA; v_gene: TRBV7-2; abundance: few; j_gene: TRBJ1-1; CDR3aa: CASSLSVGSTEAFF; CDR3nt: TGTGCCAGCAGCTTATCGGTTGGAAGCACTGAAGCTTTCTTT
d_gene: NA; v_gene: TRBV12-3/TRBV12-4; abundance: many; j_gene: TRBJ2-7; CDR3aa: CASSGTGTVSYEQYF; CDR3nt: TGTGCCAGCAGTGGGACCGGGACGGTCTCCTACGAGCAGTACTTC
d_gene: NA; v_gene: TRBV5-1; abundance: many; j_gene: TRBJ2-2; CDR3aa: CASSESPGYTGELFF; CDR3nt: TGCGCCAGCAGCGAATCCCCGGGTTACACCGGGGAGCTGTTTTTT
d_gene: NA; v_gene: TRBV6-5; abundance: many; j_gene: TRBJ2-5; CDR3aa: CASSYGLRETQYF; CDR3nt: TGTGCCAGCAGTTACGGGTTAAGAGAGACCCAGTACTTC
d_gene: TRBD1; v_gene: TRBV2; abundance: NA; j_gene: TRBJ2-7; CDR3aa: CASSYPGQNVEQYF; CDR3nt: TGTGCCAGCAGTTACCCGGGACAGAACGTCGAGCAGTACTTC
d_gene: NA; v_gene: TRBV6-1; abundance: many; j_gene: TRBJ2-3; CDR3aa: CASGPRVDTQYF; CDR3nt: TGTGCCAGCGGCCCCCGGGTGGATACGCAGTATTTT
d_gene: NA; v_gene: TRBV15; abundance: many; j_gene: TRBJ2-4; CDR3aa: CATSTRGGGTDIQYF; CDR3nt: TGTGCCACCAGCACCCGTGGAGGGGGCACGGACATTCAGTACTTC
d_gene: NA; v_gene: TRBV5-1; abundance: many; j_gene: TRBJ2-7; CDR3aa: CASSLEQALYEQYF; CDR3nt: TGCGCCAGCAGCTTGGAACAAGCCCTCTACGAGCAGTACTTC
d_gene: NA; v_gene: TRBV11-3; abundance: many; j_gene: TRBJ1-2; CDR3aa: CASSLKSRHSNGYTF; CDR3nt: TGTGCCAGCAGCTTAAAATCGCGGCACTCCAATGGCTACACCTTC
d_gene: NA; v_gene: TRBV5-1; abundance: many; j_gene: TRBJ2-7; CDR3aa: CASSLEGIEQYF; CDR3nt: TGCGCCAGCAGCTTGGAAGGGATCGAGCAGTACTTC
d_gene: NA; v_gene: TRBV27; abundance: few; j_gene: TRBJ2-5; CDR3aa: CASSPIDQETQYF; CDR3nt: TGTGCCAGCAGTCCCATAGACCAAGAGACCCAGTACTTC
d_gene: NA; v_gene: TRBV7-8; abundance: many; j_gene: TRBJ2-2; CDR3aa: CASSAYVVVYTGELFF; CDR3nt: TGTGCCAGCAGCGCATATGTTGTGGTCTACACCGGGGAGCTGTTTTTT
d_gene: TRBD1; v_gene: TRBV2; abundance: many; j_gene: TRBJ1-1; CDR3aa: CASSGQAPRRTEAFF; CDR3nt: TGTGCCAGCAGCGGACAGGCCCCGAGACGCACTGAAGCTTTCTTT
d_gene: TRBD1; v_gene: TRBV7-9; abundance: many; j_gene: TRBJ2-7; CDR3aa: CASSLAQGARDEQYF; CDR3nt: TGTGCCAGCAGCTTAGCCCAGGGGGCTAGGGACGAGCAGTACTTC
d_gene: NA; v_gene: TRBV6-1; abundance: many; j_gene: TRBJ1-1; CDR3aa: CASSVDVLNTEAFF; CDR3nt: TGTGCCAGCAGTGTAGATGTTCTGAACACTGAAGCTTTCTTT
d_gene: TRBD1; v_gene: TRBV4-2; abundance: NA; j_gene: TRBJ2-4; CDR3aa: CASSQSGTGGNIQYF; CDR3nt: TGTGCCAGCAGCCAATCCGGGACAGGGGGAAACATTCAGTACTTC
d_gene: NA; v_gene: TRBV10-1; abundance: many; j_gene: TRBJ2-7; CDR3aa: CASSDAGHNEQYF; CDR3nt: TGCGCCAGCAGCGATGCGGGACACAACGAGCAGTACTTC
d_gene: NA; v_gene: TRBV6-1; abundance: many; j_gene: TRBJ2-7; CDR3aa: CAAGPLGSSYEQYF; CDR3nt: TGTGCCGCTGGACCCTTGGGGAGCTCCTACGAGCAGTACTTC
d_gene: TRBD1; v_gene: TRBV27; abundance: many; j_gene: TRBJ1-2; CDR3aa: CASSWTGGHYGYTF; CDR3nt: TGTGCCAGCAGTTGGACAGGGGGTCACTATGGCTACACCTTC
d_gene: NA; v_gene: TRBV6-2/TRBV6-3; abundance: many; j_gene: TRBJ1-5; CDR3aa: CASMVGVSNQPQHF; CDR3nt: TGTGCCAGCATGGTAGGGGTTAGCAATCAGCCCCAGCATTTT
d_gene: NA; v_gene: TRBV6-1; abundance: many; j_gene: TRBJ2-2; CDR3aa: CASRPDGGIGELFF; CDR3nt: TGTGCCAGCAGACCAGACGGGGGAATCGGGGAGCTGTTTTTT
d_gene: TRBD2; v_gene: TRBV20-1; abundance: many; j_gene: TRBJ2-7; CDR3aa: CSARDPRGVFLYEQYF; CDR3nt: TGCAGTGCTAGAGATCCGCGGGGGGTCTTTCTTTACGAGCAGTACTTC
d_gene: NA; v_gene: TRBV29-1; abundance: many; j_gene: TRBJ2-2; CDR3aa: CSAARGAGGELFF; CDR3nt: TGCAGCGCTGCCCGCGGGGCGGGCGGGGAGCTGTTTTTT
d_gene: NA; v_gene: TRBV5-1; abundance: many; j_gene: TRBJ2-5; CDR3aa: CASSPAPKALQETQYF; CDR3nt: TGCGCCAGCAGCCCCGCGCCCAAGGCACTCCAAGAGACCCAGTACTTC
d_gene: NA; v_gene: TRBV27; abundance: many; j_gene: TRBJ2-5; CDR3aa: CASRDTGRETQYF; CDR3nt: TGTGCCAGCAGAGATACAGGGAGGGAGACCCAGTACTTC
d_gene: TRBD2; v_gene: TRBV28; abundance: few; j_gene: TRBJ2-5; CDR3aa: CASSRVASGDLSFLGTQYF; CDR3nt: TGTGCCAGCAGTCGGGTCGCTAGCGGGGACTTATCGTTTCTAGGGACCCAGTACTTC
d_gene: NA; v_gene: TRBV29-1; abundance: NA; j_gene: TRBJ2-7; CDR3aa: CSVGGTLYHEQYF; CDR3nt: TGCAGCGTTGGGGGGACTCTCTACCACGAGCAGTACTTC
d_gene: NA; v_gene: TRBV28; abundance: few; j_gene: TRBJ2-2; CDR3aa: CASSLTGKNTVELFF; CDR3nt: TGTGCCAGCAGTTTAACAGGGAAAAACACCGTGGAGCTGTTTTTT
d_gene: NA; v_gene: TRBV28; abundance: many; j_gene: TRBJ1-5; CDR3aa: CASLAGSNQPQHF; CDR3nt: TGTGCCAGTCTTGCGGGCAGCAATCAGCCCCAGCATTTT
d_gene: NA; v_gene: TRBV10-3; abundance: NA; j_gene: TRBJ2-7; CDR3aa: CAIRTEAMVYEQYF; CDR3nt: TGTGCCATCAGGACGGAGGCTATGGTCTACGAGCAGTACTTC
d_gene: TRBD1; v_gene: TRBV3-1; abundance: few; j_gene: TRBJ1-2; CDR3aa: CASGQAHGGYTF; CDR3nt: TGTGCCAGCGGACAGGCCCATGGGGGCTACACCTTC
d_gene: NA; v_gene: TRBV29-1; abundance: many; j_gene: TRBJ1-1; CDR3aa: CSVDFERTTNTEAFF; CDR3nt: TGCAGCGTTGATTTCGAGAGGACAACGAACACTGAAGCTTTCTTT
d_gene: NA; v_gene: TRBV19; abundance: few; j_gene: TRBJ1-1; CDR3aa: CATGALNTEAFF; CDR3nt: TGTGCCACAGGGGCGTTGAACACTGAAGCTTTCTTT
d_gene: TRBD2; v_gene: TRBV4-2; abundance: many; j_gene: TRBJ2-2; CDR3aa: CASSPDGTSAVWGELFF; CDR3nt: TGTGCCAGCAGCCCGGATGGGACTAGCGCCGTGTGGGGGGAGCTGTTTTTT
d_gene: NA; v_gene: TRBV6-1; abundance: many; j_gene: TRBJ1-1; CDR3aa: CASSEGARTEAFF; CDR3nt: TGTGCCAGCAGTGAGGGGGCGAGGACTGAAGCTTTCTTT
d_gene: NA; v_gene: TRBV3-1; abundance: few; j_gene: TRBJ1-3; CDR3aa: CASSQINTIYF; CDR3nt: TGTGCCAGCAGCCAGATAAACACCATATATTTT
d_gene: NA; v_gene: TRBV12-3/TRBV12-4; abundance: many; j_gene: TRBJ1-2; CDR3aa: CASSLGRAGYGYTF; CDR3nt: TGTGCCAGCAGTTTAGGTAGGGCGGGCTATGGCTACACCTTC
d_gene: NA; v_gene: TRBV18; abundance: NA; j_gene: TRBJ2-7; CDR3aa: CASSPPIGGNSYEQYF; CDR3nt: TGTGCCAGCTCACCACCTATAGGGGGGAACTCCTACGAGCAGTACTTC
d_gene: NA; v_gene: TRBV28; abundance: many; j_gene: TRBJ1-2; CDR3aa: CASNLDLANYGYTF; CDR3nt: TGTGCCAGCAATTTGGACCTAGCTAACTATGGCTACACCTTC
d_gene: NA; v_gene: TRBV7-9; abundance: many; j_gene: TRBJ2-4; CDR3aa: CASSRMEGLAKNIQYF; CDR3nt: TGTGCCAGCAGCCGCATGGAGGGGCTAGCCAAAAACATTCAGTACTTC